The present entry profiles one TCR beta chain with its context. This record comes from a study of control samples from healthy donors and cancer patients. Clones were read by immunoSEQ multiplex PCR, and TCRdb kept only the in-frame ones, dropping some. The sample comprises 80,000 or so clones, 94% of which are singletons, and approximately 6% rests with the top ten. The receptor comes from a middle-aged woman in good health. Source material: blood.

The CDR3 coding sequence is TGCAGCGCCTCCGCTCAAGAGACCCAGTACTTC. As protein: CSASAQETQYF. The genes are TRBV29-1 and TRBJ2-5, with unresolved D. The germline V and J ends were trimmed by 7 bases and 2 bases, with 8 bases remaining between them. In germline, CDR1 is SQVTM, CDR2 ANQGSEA. The CDR3 extends over 11 amino acids. Together with reference TRBV29-1 and TRBJ2-5, the CDR3 gives the full variable domain: SAVISQKPSRDICQRGTSLTIQCQVDSQVTMMFWYRQQPGQSLTLIATANQGSEATYESGFVIDKFPISRPNLTFSTLTVSNMSPEDSSIYLCSASAQETQYFGPGTRLLVL.